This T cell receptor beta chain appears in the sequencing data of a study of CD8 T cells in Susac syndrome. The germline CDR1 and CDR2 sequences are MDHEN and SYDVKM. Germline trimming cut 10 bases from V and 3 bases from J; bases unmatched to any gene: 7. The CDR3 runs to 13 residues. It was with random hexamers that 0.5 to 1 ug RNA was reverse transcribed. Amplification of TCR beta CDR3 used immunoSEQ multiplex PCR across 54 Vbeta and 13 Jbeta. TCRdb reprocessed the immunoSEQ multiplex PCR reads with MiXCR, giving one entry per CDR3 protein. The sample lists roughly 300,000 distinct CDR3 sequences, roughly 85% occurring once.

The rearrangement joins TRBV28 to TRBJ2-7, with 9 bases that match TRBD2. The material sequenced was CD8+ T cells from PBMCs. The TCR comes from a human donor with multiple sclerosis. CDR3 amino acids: CATGTSFNYEQYF. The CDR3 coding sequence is TGTGCCACCGGGACTAGCTTCAACTACGAGCAGTACTTC.